This T cell receptor beta chain was recorded in a study of cytotoxic CD8 clonotypes in ibrutinib-treated CLL. Study summary: Response samples were taken after a median of approximately 11 months on treatment, range 6 to 36.

Note on this clone: The antigen is not known.

Study-level points and caveats: Clonality rose at ibrutinib response and fell back toward baseline at progression. Clonality at baseline surpassed age-matched healthy donors and tracked circulating CD8+ T-cell counts. The study found public clonotypes uncommon, contracting or stable on treatment.

TCRdb's table, derived via immunoSEQ multiplex PCR, lists solely in-frame clones and lacks some. Of under 200,000 clones in the sample, under 85% were seen once. V lost 0 bases to trimming and J lost 5 bases; unmatched junction nucleotides: 4. The CDR3 has 15 residues. The germline V gene encodes CDR1 LGHNA and CDR2 YSLEER. V gene TRBV4-3 combines with J gene TRBJ2-7; 10 bases agree with TRBD1. Source: PBMCs, taken after 24 months of ibrutinib treatment. The TCR was taken from a human donor with chronic lymphocytic leukemia. DNA of the CDR3: TGCGCCAGCAGCCAAGAGGGACAGGGGTTCCACGAGCAGTACTTC. Residues: CASSQEGQGFHEQYF.